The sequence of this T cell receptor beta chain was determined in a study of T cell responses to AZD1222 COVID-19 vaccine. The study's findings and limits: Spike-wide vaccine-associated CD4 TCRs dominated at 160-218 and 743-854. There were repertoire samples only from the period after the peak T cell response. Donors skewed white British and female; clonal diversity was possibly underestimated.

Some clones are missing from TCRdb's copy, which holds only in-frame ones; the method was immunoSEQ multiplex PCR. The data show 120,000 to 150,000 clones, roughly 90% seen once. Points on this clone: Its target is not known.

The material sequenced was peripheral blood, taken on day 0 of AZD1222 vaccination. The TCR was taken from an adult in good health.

CDR3 DNA: TGTGCCAGCATTCTCCCAACAAGGGCCGGCACTGAAGCTTTCTTT. It translates to CASILPTRAGTEAFF. V and J are TRBV28 and TRBJ1-1; no clear D. Trimming removed 7 bases from V and 4 bases from J, with 19 bases in between. The CDR3 loop spans 15 amino acids. Germline-derived CDR1 and CDR2 are MDHEN and SYDVKM.